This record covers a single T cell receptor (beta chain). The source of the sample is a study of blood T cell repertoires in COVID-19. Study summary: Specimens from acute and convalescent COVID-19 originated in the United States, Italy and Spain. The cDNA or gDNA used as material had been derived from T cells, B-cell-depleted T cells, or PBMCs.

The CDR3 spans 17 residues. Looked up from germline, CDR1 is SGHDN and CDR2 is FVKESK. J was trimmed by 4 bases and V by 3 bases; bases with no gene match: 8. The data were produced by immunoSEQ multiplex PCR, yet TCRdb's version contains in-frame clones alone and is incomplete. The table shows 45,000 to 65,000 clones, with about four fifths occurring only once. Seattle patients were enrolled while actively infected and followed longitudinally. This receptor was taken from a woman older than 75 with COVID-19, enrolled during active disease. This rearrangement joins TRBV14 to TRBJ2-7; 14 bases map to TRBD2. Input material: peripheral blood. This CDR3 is CASSHMTGLAGVYEQYF. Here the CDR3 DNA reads TGTGCCAGCAGCCATATGACGGGACTAGCGGGAGTTTACGAGCAGTACTTC.